This entry describes one T cell receptor (beta chain). The antigen it recognizes is unknown. Qualities for individual bases were not recorded, and no much larger clone is one base off. The data are from a study of blood T cell repertoires in COVID-19 (dated by TCRdb to between 2020 and 2021). About the investigation overall: Collaborator samples came from the United States, Italy and Spain and covered acute and convalescent phases of COVID-19. The prospective study material was composed of cDNA or gDNA derived from T cells, B-cell-depleted T cells, or PBMCs. The samples were drawn from the first 160 participants of the ongoing ImmuneRACE study and from over a thousand subjects provided by 6 global collaborators. Subjects who had been exposed to COVID-19, were actively infected with it, or had recovered from it provided the deeply sampled blood TCRbeta repertoires that made up the dataset. Nearly every sample came with metadata listing a de-identified subject ID, COVID-19 status, age in years and sex. The repertoires were released in a freely available public database meant as a resource for research on the immune response to SARS-CoV-2. Where available, HLA class I and class II types were obtained from metadata supplied by the sample provider rather than from assay-based typing. Broad study findings and their caveats: How much clinical and demographic metadata was included differed by source and by participant, and the metadata was provided uncurated.

TCRbeta CDR3 regions were amplified from genomic DNA by means of the immunoSEQ Assay, a bias-controlled multiplex PCR. As for the original processing: Nucleated cell counts per sample were estimated from amplification of reference gene primers within the assay. To quantify the absolute abundance of each unique TCRbeta CDR3 rearrangement, sequence reads were collapsed and filtered. Productive Simpson clonality was computed per sample as the square root of Simpson's diversity index over productive rearrangements. TCRdb took this table from immuneACCESS and kept in-frame rearrangements with V and J called. Such tables lack part of the clones; where checked against another copy, unresolved V genes explain under half of the gap, and the rest is unexplained. Clone size and V and J calls were adopted from that table, with D and trimming inferred from the DNA. In this sample the table shows approximately 94,000 clones, around four fifths of which occur a single time. The top ten hold about an eighth of the sample.

As encoded in the germline V gene, CDR1 is MNHNS while CDR2 is SASEGT. The CDR3 runs 15 amino acids, cysteine and phenylalanine included. Only the CDR3 DNA stays, 45 bases, in frame from base 1. V and J are truncated by 2 bases and 1 base respectively, leaving an intervening sequence of 8 bases. The collaborating institutions used their own protocols to collect whole blood in K2EDTA tubes. For TCRbeta analysis, collaborators shipped samples as frozen whole blood, isolated PBMCs, or DNA extracted from either of those sample types. This sequence was found in a man over 45 with active or convalescent COVID-19. Recombination linked TRBV6-1 to TRBJ2-2; the D gene is not confidently resolved. Sequences were obtained from peripheral blood. The CDR3 region has the sequence CASSENLLNTGELFF. The sequenced DNA is TGTGCCAGCAGTGAAAATCTATTGAACACCGGGGAGCTGTTTTTT.